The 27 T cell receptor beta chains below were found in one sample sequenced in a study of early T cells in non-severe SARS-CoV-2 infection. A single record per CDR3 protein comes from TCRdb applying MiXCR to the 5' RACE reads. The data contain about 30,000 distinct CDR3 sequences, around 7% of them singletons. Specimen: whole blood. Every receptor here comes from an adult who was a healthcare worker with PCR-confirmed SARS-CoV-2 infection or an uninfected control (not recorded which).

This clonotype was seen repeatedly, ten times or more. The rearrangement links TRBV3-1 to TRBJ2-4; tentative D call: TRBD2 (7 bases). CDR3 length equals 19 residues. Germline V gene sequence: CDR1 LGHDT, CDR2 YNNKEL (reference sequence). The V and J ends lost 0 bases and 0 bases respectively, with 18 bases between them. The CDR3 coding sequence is TGTGCCAGCAGCCAAGATTCCCAGGGGAGGGGGGAAGCCAAAAACATTCAGTACTTC. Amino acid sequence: CASSQDSQGRGEAKNIQYF.

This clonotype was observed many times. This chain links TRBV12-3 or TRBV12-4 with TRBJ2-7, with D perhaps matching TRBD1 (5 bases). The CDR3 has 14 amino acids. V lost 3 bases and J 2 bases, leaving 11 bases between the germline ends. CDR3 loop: CASSFAGAPYEQYF. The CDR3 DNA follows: TGTGCCAGCAGTTTTGCTGGGGCCCCCTACGAGCAGTACTTC.

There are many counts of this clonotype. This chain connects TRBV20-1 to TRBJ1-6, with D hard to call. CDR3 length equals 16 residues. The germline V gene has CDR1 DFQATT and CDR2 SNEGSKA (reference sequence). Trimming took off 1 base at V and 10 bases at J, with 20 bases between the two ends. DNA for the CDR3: TGCAGTGCTAGAGCAAGGACGGGATCCCTAGGATCACCCCTCCACTTT. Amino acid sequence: CSARARTGSLGSPLHF.

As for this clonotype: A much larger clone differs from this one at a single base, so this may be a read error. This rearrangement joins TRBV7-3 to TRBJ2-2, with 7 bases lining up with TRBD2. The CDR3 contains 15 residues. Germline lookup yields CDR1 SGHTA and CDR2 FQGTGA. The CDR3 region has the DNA TGTCCCAGCAGCTTACGCGGGGGAAACACCGGGGAGCTGTTTTTT. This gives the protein CPSSLRGGNTGELFF.

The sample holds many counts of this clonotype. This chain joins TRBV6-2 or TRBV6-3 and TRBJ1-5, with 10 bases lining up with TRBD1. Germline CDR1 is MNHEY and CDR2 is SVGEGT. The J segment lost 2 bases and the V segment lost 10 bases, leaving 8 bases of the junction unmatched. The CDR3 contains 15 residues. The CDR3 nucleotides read TGTGCCACCACAGGGGGACAGGGGCGCAATCAGCCCCAGCATTTT. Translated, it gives CATTGGQGRNQPQHF.

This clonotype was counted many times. CDR3 DNA: TGTGCCAGCAGCAAAGGCCGCGGACGGTCAGCACCCCTCCACTTT. Its translation: CASSKGRGRSAPLHF. The chain recombines TRBV21-1 with TRBJ1-6. TRBV21-1 is tagged as a pseudogene. This CDR3 has 15 residues.

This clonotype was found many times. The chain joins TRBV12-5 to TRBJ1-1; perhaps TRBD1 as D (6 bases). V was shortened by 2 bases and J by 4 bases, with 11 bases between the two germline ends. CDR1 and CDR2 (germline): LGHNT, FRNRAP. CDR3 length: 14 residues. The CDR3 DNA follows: TGTGCTAGTGGTTTGTGGGGGCTCGGCACTGAAGCTTTCTTT. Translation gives CASGLWGLGTEAFF.

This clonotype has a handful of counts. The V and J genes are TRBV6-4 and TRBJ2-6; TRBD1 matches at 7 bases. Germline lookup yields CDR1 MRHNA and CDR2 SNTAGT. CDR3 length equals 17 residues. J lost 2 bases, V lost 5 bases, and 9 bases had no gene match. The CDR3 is CASSLTGITTGANVLTF. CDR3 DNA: TGTGCCAGCAGTTTGACAGGGATAACTACTGGGGCCAACGTCCTGACTTTC.

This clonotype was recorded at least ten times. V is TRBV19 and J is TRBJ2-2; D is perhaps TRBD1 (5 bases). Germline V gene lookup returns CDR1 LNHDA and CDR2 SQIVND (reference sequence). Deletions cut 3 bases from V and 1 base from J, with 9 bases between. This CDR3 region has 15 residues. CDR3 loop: CASSIGQGNTGELFF. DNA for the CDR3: TGTGCCAGTAGTATCGGGCAGGGGAACACCGGGGAGCTGTTTTTT. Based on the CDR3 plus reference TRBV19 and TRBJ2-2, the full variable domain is DGGITQSPKYLFRKEGQNVTLSCEQNLNHDAMYWYRQDPGQGLRLIYYSQIVNDFQKGDIAEGYSVSREKKESFPLTVTSAQKNPTAFYLCASSIGQGNTGELFFGEGSRLTVL.

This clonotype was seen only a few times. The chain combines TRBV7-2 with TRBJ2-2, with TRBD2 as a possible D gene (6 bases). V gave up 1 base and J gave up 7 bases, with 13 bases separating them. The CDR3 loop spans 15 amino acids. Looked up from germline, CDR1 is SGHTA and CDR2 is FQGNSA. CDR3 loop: CASSLVPGLYGELFF. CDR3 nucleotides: TGTGCCAGCAGCTTAGTGCCGGGACTCTACGGGGAGCTGTTTTTT. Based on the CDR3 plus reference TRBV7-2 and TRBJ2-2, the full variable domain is GAGVSQSPSNKVTEKGKDVELRCDPISGHTALYWYRQSLGQGLEFLIYFQGNSAPDKSGLPSDRFSAERTGGSVSTLTIQRTQQEDSAVYLCASSLVPGLYGELFFGEGSRLTVL.

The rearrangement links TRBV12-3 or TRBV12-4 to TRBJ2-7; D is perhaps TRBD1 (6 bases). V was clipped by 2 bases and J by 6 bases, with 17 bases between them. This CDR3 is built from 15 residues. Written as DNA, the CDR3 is TGTGCCAGCAGTTTATGGCGGACAGCCCCTTCCGAGCAGTACTTC. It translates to CASSLWRTAPSEQYF.

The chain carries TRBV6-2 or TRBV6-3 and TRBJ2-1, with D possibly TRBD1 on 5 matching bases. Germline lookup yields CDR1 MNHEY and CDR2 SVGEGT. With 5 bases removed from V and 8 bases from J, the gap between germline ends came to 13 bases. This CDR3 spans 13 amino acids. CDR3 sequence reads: CASSRQSLDEQFF. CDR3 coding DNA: TGTGCCAGCAGTAGACAGTCGTTGGATGAGCAGTTCTTC.

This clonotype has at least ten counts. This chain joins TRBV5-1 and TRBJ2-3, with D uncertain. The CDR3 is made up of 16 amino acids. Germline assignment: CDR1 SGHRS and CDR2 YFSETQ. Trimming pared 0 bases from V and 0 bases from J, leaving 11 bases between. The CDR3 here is CASSLGASPSTDTQYF. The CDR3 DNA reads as TGCGCCAGCAGCTTGGGTGCTTCTCCTAGCACAGATACGCAGTATTTT.

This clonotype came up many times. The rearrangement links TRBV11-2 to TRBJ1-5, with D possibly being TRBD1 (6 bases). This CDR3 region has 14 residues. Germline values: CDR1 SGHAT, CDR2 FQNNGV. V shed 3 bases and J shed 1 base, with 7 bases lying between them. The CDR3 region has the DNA TGTGCCAGCAGCTTCCAGGGGAGCAATCAGCCCCAGCATTTT. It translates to CASSFQGSNQPQHF. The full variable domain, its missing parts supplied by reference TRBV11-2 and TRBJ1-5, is EAGVAQSPRYKIIEKRQSVAFWCNPISGHATLYWYQQILGQGPKLLIQFQNNGVVDDSQLPKDRFSAERLKGVDSTLKIQPAKLEDSAVYLCASSFQGSNQPQHFGDGTRLSIL.

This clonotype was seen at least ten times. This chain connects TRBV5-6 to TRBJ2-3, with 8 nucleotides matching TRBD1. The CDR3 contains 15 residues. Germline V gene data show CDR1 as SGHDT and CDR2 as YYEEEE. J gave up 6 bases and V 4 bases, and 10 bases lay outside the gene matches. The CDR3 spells CASSPDRGMQDTQYF. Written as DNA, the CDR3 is TGTGCCAGCAGCCCCGACAGGGGAATGCAGGATACGCAGTATTTT. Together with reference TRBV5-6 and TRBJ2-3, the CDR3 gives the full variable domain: DAGVTQSPTHLIKTRGQQVTLRCSPKSGHDTVSWYQQALGQGPQFIFQYYEEEERQRGNFPDRFSGHQFPNYSSELNVNALLLGDSALYLCASSPDRGMQDTQYFGPGTRLTVL.

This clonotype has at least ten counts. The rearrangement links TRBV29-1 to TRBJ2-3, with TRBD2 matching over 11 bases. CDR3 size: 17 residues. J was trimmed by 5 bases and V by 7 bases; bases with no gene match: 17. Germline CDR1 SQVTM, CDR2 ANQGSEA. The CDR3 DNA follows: TGCAGCGCTTGCCTCACGGGAATAGCGGGAGGGCTAGATACGCAGTATTTT. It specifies CSACLTGIAGGLDTQYF.

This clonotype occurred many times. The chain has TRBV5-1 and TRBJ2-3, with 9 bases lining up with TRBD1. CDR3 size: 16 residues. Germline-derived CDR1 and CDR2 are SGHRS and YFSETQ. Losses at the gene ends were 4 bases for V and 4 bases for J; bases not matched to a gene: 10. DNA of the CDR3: TGCGCCAGCAGCGCGGGACAGGGAGGTTGGTCAGATACGCAGTATTTT. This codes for CASSAGQGGWSDTQYF. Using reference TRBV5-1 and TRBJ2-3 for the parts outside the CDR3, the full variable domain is KAGVTQTPRYLIKTRGQQVTLSCSPISGHRSVSWYQQTPGQGLQFLFEYFSETQRNKGNFPGRFSGRQFSNSRSEMNVSTLELGDSALYLCASSAGQGGWSDTQYFGPGTRLTVL.

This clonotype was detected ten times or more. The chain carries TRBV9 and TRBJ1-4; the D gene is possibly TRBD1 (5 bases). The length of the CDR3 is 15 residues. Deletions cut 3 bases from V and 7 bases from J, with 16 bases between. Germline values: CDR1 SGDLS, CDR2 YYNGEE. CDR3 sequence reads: CASSASGPGSEKLFF. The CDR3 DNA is TGTGCCAGCAGCGCTTCAGGGCCGGGGAGTGAAAAACTGTTTTTT. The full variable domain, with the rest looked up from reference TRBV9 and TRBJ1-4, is DSGVTQTPKHLITATGQRVTLRCSPRSGDLSVYWYQQSLDQGLQFLIQYYNGEERAKGNILERFSAQQFPDLHSELNLSSLELGDSALYFCASSASGPGSEKLFFGSGTQLSVL.

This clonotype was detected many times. CDR3 in amino acids: CASSLPIRGRTEAFF. Here the CDR3 DNA reads TGTGCCAGCAGTTTGCCAATCAGGGGGCGCACTGAAGCTTTCTTT. The chain combines TRBV28 with TRBJ1-1, with 8 bases aligning to TRBD1. The CDR3 totals 15 residues. Looked up from germline, CDR1 is MDHEN and CDR2 is SYDVKM. V gave up 3 bases and J gave up 4 bases; unmatched junction bases: 7.

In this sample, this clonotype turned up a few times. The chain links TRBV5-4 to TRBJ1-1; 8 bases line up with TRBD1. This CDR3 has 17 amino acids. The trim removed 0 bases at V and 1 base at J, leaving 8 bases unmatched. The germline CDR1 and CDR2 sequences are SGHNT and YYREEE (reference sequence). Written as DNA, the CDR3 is TGTGCCAGCAGCTTGGGGTTGGCAGGGGGCAGGAACACTGAAGCTTTCTTT. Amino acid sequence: CASSLGLAGGRNTEAFF. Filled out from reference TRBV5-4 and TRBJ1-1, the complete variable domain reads ETGVTQSPTHLIKTRGQQVTLRCSSQSGHNTVSWYQQALGQGPQFIFQYYREEENGRGNFPPRFSGLQFPNYSSELNVNALELDDSALYLCASSLGLAGGRNTEAFFGQGTRLTVV.

The CDR3 region is CASSSGAENTIYF. CDR3 sequence (DNA): TGTGCCAGCAGTTCCGGGGCGGAAAACACCATATATTTT. The rearrangement joins TRBV12-3 or TRBV12-4 to TRBJ1-3, with D possibly TRBD1 on 5 matching bases. The V end was cut by 4 bases, the J end by 6 bases, with 10 bases between. The CDR3 sequence is 13 residues long.

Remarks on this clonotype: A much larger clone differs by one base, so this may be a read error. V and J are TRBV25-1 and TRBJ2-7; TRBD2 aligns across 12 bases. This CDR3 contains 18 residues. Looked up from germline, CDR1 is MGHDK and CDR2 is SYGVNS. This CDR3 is CASCEYPSTSGRRYEQYF. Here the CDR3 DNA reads TGTGCCAGCTGTGAATACCCTTCCACTAGCGGGAGGAGATACGAGCAGTACTTC.

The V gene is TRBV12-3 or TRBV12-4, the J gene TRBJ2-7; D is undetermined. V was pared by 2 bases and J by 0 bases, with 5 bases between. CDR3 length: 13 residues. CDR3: CASSLHTSYEQYF. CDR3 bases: TGTGCCAGCAGTTTACACACCTCCTACGAGCAGTACTTC.

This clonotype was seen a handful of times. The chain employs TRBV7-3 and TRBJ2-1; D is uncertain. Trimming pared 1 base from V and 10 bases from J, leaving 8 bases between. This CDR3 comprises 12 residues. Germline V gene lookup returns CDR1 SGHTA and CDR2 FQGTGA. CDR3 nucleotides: TGTGCCAGCAGCTTAAGAGGCGGAGAGCAGTTCTTC. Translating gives CASSLRGGEQFF. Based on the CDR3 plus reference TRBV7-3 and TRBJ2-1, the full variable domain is GAGVSQTPSNKVTEKGKYVELRCDPISGHTALYWYRQSLGQGPEFLIYFQGTGAADDSGLPNDRFFAVRPEGSVSTLKIQRTERGDSAVYLCASSLRGGEQFFGPGTRLTVL.

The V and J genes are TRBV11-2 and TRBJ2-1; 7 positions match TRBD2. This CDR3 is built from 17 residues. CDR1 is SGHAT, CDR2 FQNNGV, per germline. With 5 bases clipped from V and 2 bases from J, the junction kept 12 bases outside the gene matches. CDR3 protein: CASSPRARGYAYNEQFF. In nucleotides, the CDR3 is TGTGCCAGCAGCCCTAGGGCGCGGGGGTATGCCTACAATGAGCAGTTCTTC.

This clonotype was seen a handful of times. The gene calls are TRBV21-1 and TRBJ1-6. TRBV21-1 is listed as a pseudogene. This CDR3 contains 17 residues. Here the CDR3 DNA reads TGTGCCAGCAGCAAAGGGGCGGGGAGGACCCTTAATTCACCCCTCCACTTT. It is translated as CASSKGAGRTLNSPLHF.

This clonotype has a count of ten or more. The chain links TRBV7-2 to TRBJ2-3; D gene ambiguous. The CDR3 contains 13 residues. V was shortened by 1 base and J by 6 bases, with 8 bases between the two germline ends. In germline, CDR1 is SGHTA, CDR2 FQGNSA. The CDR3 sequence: CASSLDQRDTQYF. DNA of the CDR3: TGTGCCAGCAGCTTAGACCAGAGGGATACGCAGTATTTT.